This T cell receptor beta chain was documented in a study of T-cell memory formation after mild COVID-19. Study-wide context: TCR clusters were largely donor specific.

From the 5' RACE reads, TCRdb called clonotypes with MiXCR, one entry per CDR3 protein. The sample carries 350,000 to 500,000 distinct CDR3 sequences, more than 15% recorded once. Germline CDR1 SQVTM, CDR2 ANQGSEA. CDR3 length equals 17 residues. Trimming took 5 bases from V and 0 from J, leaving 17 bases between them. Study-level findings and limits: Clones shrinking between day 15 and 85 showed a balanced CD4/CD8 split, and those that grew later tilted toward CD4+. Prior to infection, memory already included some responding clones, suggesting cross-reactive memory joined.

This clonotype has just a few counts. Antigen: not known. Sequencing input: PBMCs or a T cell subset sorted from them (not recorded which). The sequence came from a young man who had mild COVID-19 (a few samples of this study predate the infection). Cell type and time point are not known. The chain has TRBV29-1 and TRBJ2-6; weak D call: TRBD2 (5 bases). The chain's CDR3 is CSVKRVAGGSGANVLTF. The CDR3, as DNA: TGCAGCGTTAAACGGGTAGCCGGAGGCTCTGGGGCCAACGTCCTGACTTTC.